The rows below give T cell receptor beta chains drawn from one sample of a study of T cells after yellow fever vaccination. TCRdb reprocessed the 5' RACE reads via MiXCR and lists one record per CDR3 protein. The sample has some 400,000 distinct CDR3 sequences, around a sixth seen once; the top ten hold around 17%. The specimen was PBMCs, collected before the yellow fever booster vaccination. The receptors originated from a man aged 18 to 29 who received the YFV17D yellow fever vaccine. Each CDR3 is given with its conserved first and last residue. Each record gives: clone size, V gene, D gene, J gene, CDR3 DNA, CDR3 protein. A D gene is named only where the DNA matches it firmly. Clone sizes are given selectively: once, few, many, or a class where the clone is expanded.

clone_size: few
v_call: TRBV6-5
d_call: TRBD1
j_call: TRBJ1-2
cdr3_nt: TGTGCCAGCACCCACGGGGACAGACACCCCGGGGGTAGGGGCTACACCTTC
cdr3_aa: CASTHGDRHPGGRGYTF

clone_size: few
v_call: TRBV7-9
d_call: NA
j_call: TRBJ2-3
cdr3_nt: TGTGCCAGCAGCTCCGAACCGGGACATATAGACACAGATACGCAGTATTTT
cdr3_aa: CASSSEPGHIDTDTQYF

clone_size: many
v_call: TRBV7-2
d_call: NA
j_call: TRBJ1-2
cdr3_nt: TGTGCCAGCAGCCCAATGTTCTATGGCTACACCTTC
cdr3_aa: CASSPMFYGYTF

clone_size: NA
v_call: TRBV7-2
d_call: NA
j_call: TRBJ1-2
cdr3_nt: TGTGCCAGCAGCTCAGGCGCGGGGCAGGGGTATGGCTACACCTTC
cdr3_aa: CASSSGAGQGYGYTF

clone_size: few
v_call: TRBV7-8
d_call: NA
j_call: TRBJ1-4
cdr3_nt: TGTGCCAGCAGCTTAGGTGGGCTCCGTGGTTTTTTT
cdr3_aa: CASSLGGLRGFF

clone_size: once
v_call: TRBV5-1
d_call: TRBD2
j_call: TRBJ2-5
cdr3_nt: TGCGCCAGCAGCTTGGCCAGCGGGGCCCGGGAGACCCAGTACTTC
cdr3_aa: CASSLASGARETQYF

clone_size: few
v_call: TRBV3-1
d_call: NA
j_call: TRBJ1-6
cdr3_nt: TGTGCCAGCAGTGCTGGGGGCCAATCACCCCTCCACTTT
cdr3_aa: CASSAGGQSPLHF

clone_size: few
v_call: TRBV10-3
d_call: NA
j_call: TRBJ1-1
cdr3_nt: TGTGCCAGCCGGTTGACCGATATGAACACTGAAGCTTTCTTT
cdr3_aa: CASRLTDMNTEAFF

clone_size: few
v_call: TRBV27
d_call: NA
j_call: TRBJ2-1
cdr3_nt: TGTGCCAGCAGGGTGGGGGGACGCTACAATGAGCAGTTCTTC
cdr3_aa: CASRVGGRYNEQFF

clone_size: few
v_call: TRBV21-1
d_call: NA
j_call: TRBJ1-5
cdr3_nt: TGTGCCAGCACCGACGGAAAGCCCAATCAGCCCCAGCATTTT
cdr3_aa: CASTDGKPNQPQHF